The text below deals with one T cell receptor beta chain. Its antigen is undetermined. This specimen comes from a study of cytomegalovirus exposure and HLA in healthy donors. Whole-study findings and limits: Rarity marked most TCR sequences, yet some public TCRs occurred in many donors. Among the most significant clusters, several appeared linked to common viral pathogens in a later analysis. Associated with cytomegalovirus, according to the listing, were 150 to 200 TCR beta chains.

Both 60 Vbeta primers and 13 Jbeta primers went into the PCR. The repertoire was sequenced with immunoSEQ multiplex PCR; TCRdb's copy has only in-frame clones and lacks some. The table shows over 130,000 clones, with over 65% occurring only once. CDR3 length: 12 amino acids. CDR1 and CDR2 from the germline V gene are MNHNY and SVGAGI (reference sequence). The V end lost 6 bases, the J end lost 9 bases, and 12 bases lay between the germline ends. The sequence was obtained from a male donor in good health and CMV-seronegative. The sample comprised PBMCs. The chain recombines TRBV6-6 with TRBJ2-1, with D possibly TRBD2 on 6 matching bases. The CDR3 coding sequence is TGTGCCAGCAGCGGGGGTCACGGTGAGCAGTTCTTC. It translates to CASSGGHGEQFF.